Listed below are T cell receptor beta chains from one sample, sequenced in a study of blood T cell repertoires in COVID-19. Produced via immunoSEQ multiplex PCR; TCRdb's table is partial and in-frame only. Among some 70,000 clones listed, roughly three quarters were seen once. What was sequenced was peripheral blood. These receptors came from a human donor in a cohort sampled during active COVID-19. CDR3s include the opening cysteine and the closing phenylalanine or tryptophan. D genes are given only for firm matches. Not all rows give a size; the values are once, few, many and, for expanded clones, a class.

17	TRBV9	NA	NA	TRBJ1-2	CASSAPGSRGGIYGYTF	TGTGCCAGCAGCGCCCCCGGCAGTAGGGGGGGAATATATGGCTACACCTTC
14	TRBV5-1	NA	TRBD1	TRBJ2-1	CASRSGTGNNEQFF	TGCGCCAGCAGGTCCGGGACAGGGAACAATGAGCAGTTCTTC
13	TRBV19	NA	NA	TRBJ2-5	CAAKGGPQETQYF	TGTGCCGCCAAGGGGGGGCCCCAAGAGACCCAGTACTTC
15	TRBV11-2	NA	TRBD1	TRBJ2-5	CASSLSGQDRETQYF	TGTGCCAGCAGCTTGTCGGGACAGGACCGAGAGACCCAGTACTTC
14	TRBV27	once	NA	TRBJ2-7	CASSPGTFPGEQYF	TGTGCCAGCAGTCCCGGGACATTCCCGGGCGAGCAGTACTTC
13	TRBV19	NA	TRBD2	TRBJ2-3	CASSMGLAETQYF	TGTGCCAGTAGTATGGGACTAGCGGAGACGCAGTATTTT
16	TRBV7-6	NA	NA	TRBJ2-5	CASSLGPGLGQETQYF	TGTGCCAGCAGCTTAGGACCGGGACTGGGGCAAGAGACCCAGTACTTC
21	TRBV5-1	NA	TRBD2	TRBJ2-1	CASSLRFPGGTSGLTYNEQFF	TGCGCCAGCAGCTTGAGGTTCCCAGGGGGGACTAGCGGGCTAACCTACAATGAGCAGTTCTTC
13	TRBV18	NA	TRBD1	TRBJ1-5	CASSPDRDQPQHF	TGTGCCAGCTCACCCGACAGGGATCAGCCCCAGCATTTT
15	TRBV18	NA	NA	TRBJ1-5	CASSAVAGPNQPQHF	TGTGCCAGCTCAGCTGTAGCAGGGCCGAATCAGCCCCAGCATTTT
14	TRBV30	NA	NA	TRBJ2-2	CAWSVSAEGGELFF	TGTGCCTGGAGTGTATCCGCGGAAGGCGGGGAGCTGTTTTTT
17	TRBV3-1/TRBV3-2	NA	NA	TRBJ2-4	CASSAQLPFAKKNIQYF	TGTGCCAGCAGCGCGCAACTCCCATTTGCAAAGAAAAACATTCAGTACTTC
15	TRBV6-6	once	NA	TRBJ2-1	CASSIQGSSYNEQFF	TGTGCCAGCAGTATTCAAGGGAGCTCCTACAATGAGCAGTTCTTC
13	TRBV5-1	NA	NA	TRBJ1-1	CASSLAGDTEAFF	TGCGCCAGCAGCTTGGCAGGGGACACTGAAGCTTTCTTT
15	TRBV11-2	NA	TRBD1	TRBJ2-3	CASSRPTGSTDTQYF	TGTGCCAGCAGCCGCCCGACAGGGAGCACAGATACGCAGTATTTT
14	TRBV6-5	NA	NA	TRBJ1-3	CASTSGFSGNTIYF	TGTGCCAGCACCTCGGGGTTCTCTGGAAACACCATATATTTT
16	TRBV7-6	NA	NA	TRBJ2-2	CASSKRQTPNTGELFF	TGTGCCAGCAGCAAAAGACAGACGCCGAACACCGGGGAGCTGTTTTTT
14	TRBV2	NA	TRBD1	TRBJ1-5	CASSRQGADQPQHF	TGTGCCAGCAGCCGACAGGGGGCTGATCAGCCCCAGCATTTT
13	TRBV5-1	few	TRBD1	TRBJ1-2	CASSDRVSGGYTF	TGCGCCAGCAGCGACAGGGTTTCAGGAGGCTACACCTTC
14	TRBV7-9	NA	NA	TRBJ1-2	CASSLAAANYGYTF	TGTGCCAGCAGCTTAGCGGCCGCCAACTATGGCTACACCTTC
18	TRBV7-2	NA	TRBD2	TRBJ2-5	CASSLAPSGGRASETQYF	TGTGCCAGCAGCTTAGCGCCTAGTGGCGGGAGGGCCTCGGAGACCCAGTACTTC
16	TRBV19	NA	NA	TRBJ1-5	CASSMERRGSNQPQHF	TGTGCCAGTAGTATGGAACGGCGGGGCAGCAATCAGCCCCAGCATTTT
17	TRBV5-5	NA	TRBD2	TRBJ2-5	CASSLAGLAGIGETQYF	TGTGCCAGCAGCTTGGCGGGACTAGCGGGAATAGGGGAGACCCAGTACTTC
13	TRBV28	NA	NA	TRBJ2-3	CASSPPERDTQYF	TGTGCCAGCAGTCCCCCGGAGCGGGATACGCAGTATTTT
14	TRBV19	NA	NA	TRBJ1-2	CASSINSLAYGYTF	TGTGCCAGTAGTATTAACAGCCTTGCCTATGGCTACACCTTC
15	TRBV4-1	NA	NA	TRBJ2-4	CASSLILAGKNIQYF	TGCGCCAGCAGCCTGATTCTTGCGGGGAAAAACATTCAGTACTTC
17	TRBV14	NA	NA	TRBJ1-1	CASSRSMLRGRTSEAFF	TGTGCCAGCAGCCGGTCAATGCTCAGGGGCCGAACCAGTGAAGCTTTCTTT
16	TRBV18	NA	NA	TRBJ1-1	CASSPGFRERNTEAFF	TGTGCCAGCTCACCAGGCTTCAGGGAACGAAACACTGAAGCTTTCTTT
15	TRBV7-2	NA	NA	TRBJ1-4	CASSLGGGQREKLFF	TGTGCCAGCAGCTTAGGGGGCGGACAGAGAGAAAAACTGTTTTTT
15	TRBV7-2	NA	TRBD2	TRBJ2-5	CASSSSGTSAETQYF	TGTGCCAGCAGCTCATCCGGGACTAGCGCGGAGACCCAGTACTTC
15	TRBV5-1	NA	TRBD1	TRBJ2-2	CASSSRAGQGGELFF	TGCGCCAGCAGCTCACGCGCGGGACAGGGCGGGGAGCTGTTTTTT
14	TRBV28	NA	TRBD2	TRBJ2-5	CASSSWTSSETQYF	TGTGCCAGCAGTTCCTGGACTAGTTCAGAGACCCAGTACTTC
15	TRBV5-1	NA	NA	TRBJ2-1	CASSLWLRQDNEQFF	TGCGCCAGCAGCTTATGGTTAAGGCAGGACAATGAGCAGTTCTTC
14	TRBV7-2	NA	NA	TRBJ2-1	CASSLIGTFNEQFF	TGTGCCAGCAGCTTAATAGGGACTTTCAATGAGCAGTTCTTC
13	TRBV9	NA	NA	TRBJ1-5	CASGRGSNQPQHF	TGTGCCAGCGGCCGGGGAAGCAATCAGCCCCAGCATTTT
13	TRBV4-3	NA	NA	TRBJ1-1	CASSTVINTEAFF	TGCGCCAGCAGTACAGTTATTAACACTGAAGCTTTCTTT
14	TRBV7-9	NA	TRBD2	TRBJ2-3	CASRSSGSTDTQYF	TGTGCCAGCCGATCTAGCGGGAGTACAGATACGCAGTATTTT
15	TRBV18	NA	TRBD1	TRBJ2-1	CASSPGQGALNEQFF	TGTGCCAGCTCACCTGGACAGGGGGCTCTTAATGAGCAGTTCTTC
16	TRBV2	NA	NA	TRBJ2-6	CASSWWAISGANVLTF	TGTGCCAGCAGTTGGTGGGCTATCTCTGGGGCCAACGTCCTGACTTTC
17	TRBV28	NA	NA	TRBJ1-5	CASSSSSPRQAAQPQHF	TGTGCCAGCAGTTCCTCATCGCCCCGGCAGGCAGCCCAGCCCCAGCATTTT
11	TRBV29-1	NA	NA	TRBJ1-2	CSVDINYGYTF	TGCAGCGTCGACATTAACTATGGCTACACCTTC
15	TRBV11-2	NA	TRBD2	TRBJ2-7	CASSLEGGGAYEQYF	TGTGCCAGCAGCTTAGAGGGCGGGGGGGCCTACGAGCAGTACTTC